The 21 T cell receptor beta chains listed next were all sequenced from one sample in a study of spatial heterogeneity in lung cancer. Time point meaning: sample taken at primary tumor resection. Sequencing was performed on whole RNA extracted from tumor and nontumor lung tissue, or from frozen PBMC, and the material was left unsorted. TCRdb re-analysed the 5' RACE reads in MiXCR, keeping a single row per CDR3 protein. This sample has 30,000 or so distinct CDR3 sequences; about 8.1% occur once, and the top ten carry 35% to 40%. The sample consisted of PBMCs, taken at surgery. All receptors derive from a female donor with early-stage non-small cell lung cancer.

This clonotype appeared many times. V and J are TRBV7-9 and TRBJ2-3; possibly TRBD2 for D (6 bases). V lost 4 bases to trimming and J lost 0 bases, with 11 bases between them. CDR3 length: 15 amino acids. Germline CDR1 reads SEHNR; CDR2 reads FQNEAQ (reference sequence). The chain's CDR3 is CASSSGLPSTDTQYF. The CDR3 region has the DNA TGTGCCAGCAGCTCGGGACTCCCTAGCACAGATACGCAGTATTTT.

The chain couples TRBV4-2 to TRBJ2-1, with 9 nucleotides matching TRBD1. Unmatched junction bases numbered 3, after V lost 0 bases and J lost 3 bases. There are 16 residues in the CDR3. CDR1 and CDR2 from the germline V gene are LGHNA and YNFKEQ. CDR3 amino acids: CASSQDETGGYNEQFF. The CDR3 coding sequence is TGTGCCAGCAGCCAAGATGAGACAGGGGGCTACAATGAGCAGTTCTTC.

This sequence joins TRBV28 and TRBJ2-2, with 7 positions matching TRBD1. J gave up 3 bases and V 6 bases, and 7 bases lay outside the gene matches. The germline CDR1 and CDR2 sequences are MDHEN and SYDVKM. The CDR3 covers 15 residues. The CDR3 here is CASRLGQVYTGELFF. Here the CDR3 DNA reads TGTGCCAGCAGACTTGGACAGGTTTACACCGGGGAGCTGTTTTTT.

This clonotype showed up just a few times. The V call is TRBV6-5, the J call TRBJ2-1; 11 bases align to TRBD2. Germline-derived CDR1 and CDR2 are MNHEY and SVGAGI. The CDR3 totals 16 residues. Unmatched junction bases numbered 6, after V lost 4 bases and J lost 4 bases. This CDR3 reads CASSSIAGGPYNEQFF. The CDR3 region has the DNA TGTGCCAGCAGTTCCATAGCGGGAGGGCCGTACAATGAGCAGTTCTTC.

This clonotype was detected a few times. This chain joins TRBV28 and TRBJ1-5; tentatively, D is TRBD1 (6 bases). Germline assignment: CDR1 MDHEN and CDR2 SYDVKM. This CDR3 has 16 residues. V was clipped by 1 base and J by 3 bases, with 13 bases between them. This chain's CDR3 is CASSLLAGAPNQPQHF. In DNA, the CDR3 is TGTGCCAGCAGTTTATTGGCAGGGGCACCCAATCAGCCCCAGCATTTT.

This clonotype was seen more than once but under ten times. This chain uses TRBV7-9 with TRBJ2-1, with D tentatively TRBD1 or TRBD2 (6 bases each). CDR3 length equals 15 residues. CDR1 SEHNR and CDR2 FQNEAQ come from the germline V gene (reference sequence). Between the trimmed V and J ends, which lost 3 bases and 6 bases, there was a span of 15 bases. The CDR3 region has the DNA TGTGCCAGCAGCTTCCAGGGGACTCTCTTCAATGAGCAGTTCTTC. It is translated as CASSFQGTLFNEQFF.

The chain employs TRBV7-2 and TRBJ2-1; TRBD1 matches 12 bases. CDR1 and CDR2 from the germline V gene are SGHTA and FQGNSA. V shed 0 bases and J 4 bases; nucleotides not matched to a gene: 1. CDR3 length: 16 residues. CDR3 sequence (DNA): TGTGCCAGCAGCTTAGCGGGACAGGGGGCTTACAATGAGCAGTTCTTC. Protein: CASSLAGQGAYNEQFF.

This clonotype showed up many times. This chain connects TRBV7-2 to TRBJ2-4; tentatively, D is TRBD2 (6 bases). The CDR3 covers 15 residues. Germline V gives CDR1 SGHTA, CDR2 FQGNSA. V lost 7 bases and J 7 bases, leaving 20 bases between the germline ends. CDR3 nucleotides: TGTGCCAGCAACCTTCAAGGATCTCGGGGGAACATTCAGTACTTC. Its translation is CASNLQGSRGNIQYF.

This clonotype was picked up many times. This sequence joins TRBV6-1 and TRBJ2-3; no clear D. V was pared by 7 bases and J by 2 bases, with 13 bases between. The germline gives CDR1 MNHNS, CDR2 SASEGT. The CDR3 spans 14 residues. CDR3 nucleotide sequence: TGTGCCAGCACCGTTAGTGACTCCACAGATACGCAGTATTTT. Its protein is CASTVSDSTDTQYF.

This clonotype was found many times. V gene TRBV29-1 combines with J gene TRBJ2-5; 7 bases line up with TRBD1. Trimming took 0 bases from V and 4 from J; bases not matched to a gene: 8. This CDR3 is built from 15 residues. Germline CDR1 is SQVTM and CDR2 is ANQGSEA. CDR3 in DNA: TGCAGCGTTGAAGAGACAGGGCTGGTAGGAGAGACCCAGTACTTC. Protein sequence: CSVEETGLVGETQYF. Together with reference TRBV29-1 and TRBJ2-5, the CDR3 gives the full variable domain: SAVISQKPSRDICQRGTSLTIQCQVDSQVTMMFWYRQQPGQSLTLIATANQGSEATYESGFVIDKFPISRPNLTFSTLTVSNMSPEDSSIYLCSVEETGLVGETQYFGPGTRLLVL.

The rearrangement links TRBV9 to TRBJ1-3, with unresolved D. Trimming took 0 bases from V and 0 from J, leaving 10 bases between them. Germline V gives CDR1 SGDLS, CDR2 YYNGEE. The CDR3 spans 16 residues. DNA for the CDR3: TGTGCCAGCAGCGTAGGAGATCTCCGCTCTGGAAACACCATATATTTT. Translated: CASSVGDLRSGNTIYF.

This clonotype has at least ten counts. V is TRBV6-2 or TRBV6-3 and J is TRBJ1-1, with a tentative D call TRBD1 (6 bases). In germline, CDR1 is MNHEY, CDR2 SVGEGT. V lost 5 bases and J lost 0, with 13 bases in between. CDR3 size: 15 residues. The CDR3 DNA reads TGTGCCAGCAGTCTGGCGGGACACCTGAACACTGAAGCTTTCTTT. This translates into CASSLAGHLNTEAFF.

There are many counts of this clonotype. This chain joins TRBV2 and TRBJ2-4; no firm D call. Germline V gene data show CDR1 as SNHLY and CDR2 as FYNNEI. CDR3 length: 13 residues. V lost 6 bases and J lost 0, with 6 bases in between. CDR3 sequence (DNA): TGTGCCAGCAGAGGGTTAGCCAAAAACATTCAGTACTTC. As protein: CASRGLAKNIQYF.

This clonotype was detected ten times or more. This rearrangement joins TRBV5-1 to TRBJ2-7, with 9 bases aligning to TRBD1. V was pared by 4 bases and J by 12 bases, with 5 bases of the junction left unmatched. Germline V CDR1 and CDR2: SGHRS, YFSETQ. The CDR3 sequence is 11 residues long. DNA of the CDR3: TGCGCCAGCAGCCCGGGACAGGGAAGGTACTTC. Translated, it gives CASSPGQGRYF.

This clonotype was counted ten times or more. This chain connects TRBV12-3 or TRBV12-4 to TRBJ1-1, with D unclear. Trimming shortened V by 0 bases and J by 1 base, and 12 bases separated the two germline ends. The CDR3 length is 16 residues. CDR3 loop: CASSLARGTGNTEAFF. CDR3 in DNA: TGTGCCAGCAGTTTAGCGCGAGGTACCGGGAACACTGAAGCTTTCTTT.

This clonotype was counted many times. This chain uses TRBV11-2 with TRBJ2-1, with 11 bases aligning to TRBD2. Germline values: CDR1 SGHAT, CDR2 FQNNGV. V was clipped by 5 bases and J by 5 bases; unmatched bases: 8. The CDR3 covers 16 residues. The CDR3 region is CASSVQGLAVNNEQFF. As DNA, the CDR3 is TGTGCCAGCAGCGTACAGGGACTAGCGGTAAACAATGAGCAGTTCTTC. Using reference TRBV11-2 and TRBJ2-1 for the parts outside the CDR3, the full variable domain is EAGVAQSPRYKIIEKRQSVAFWCNPISGHATLYWYQQILGQGPKLLIQFQNNGVVDDSQLPKDRFSAERLKGVDSTLKIQPAKLEDSAVYLCASSVQGLAVNNEQFFGPGTRLTVL.

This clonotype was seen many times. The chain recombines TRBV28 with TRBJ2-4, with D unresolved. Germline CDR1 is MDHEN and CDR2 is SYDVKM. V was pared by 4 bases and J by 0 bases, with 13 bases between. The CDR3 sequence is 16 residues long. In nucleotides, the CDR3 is TGTGCCAGCAGTTCACCAGAGGATCTAGCCAAAAACATTCAGTACTTC. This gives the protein CASSSPEDLAKNIQYF.

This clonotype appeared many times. CDR3 residues: CASRPRDGRAYADTQYF. The CDR3 DNA reads TGTGCCAGCCGCCCCCGAGACGGGAGGGCCTACGCAGATACGCAGTATTTT. The genes are TRBV6-5 and TRBJ2-3; TRBD2 matches 8 bases. This CDR3 has 17 amino acids. J was trimmed by 4 bases and V by 8 bases; bases with no gene match: 17. Germline CDR1 reads MNHEY; CDR2 reads SVGAGI.

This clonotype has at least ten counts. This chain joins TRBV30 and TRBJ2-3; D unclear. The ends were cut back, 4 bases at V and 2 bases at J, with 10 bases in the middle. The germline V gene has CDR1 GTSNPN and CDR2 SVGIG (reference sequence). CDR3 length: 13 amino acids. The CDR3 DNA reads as TGTGCCTGGACCAGCACCATCACAGATACGCAGTATTTT. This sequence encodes CAWTSTITDTQYF.

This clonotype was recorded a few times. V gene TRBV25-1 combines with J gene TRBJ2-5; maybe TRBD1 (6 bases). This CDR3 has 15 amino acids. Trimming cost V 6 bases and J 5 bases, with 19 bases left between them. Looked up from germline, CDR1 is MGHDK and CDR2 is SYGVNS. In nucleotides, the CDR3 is TGTGCCAGCAGGGAAGCGACAGGAGTAGGGGAGACCCAGTACTTC. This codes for CASREATGVGETQYF.

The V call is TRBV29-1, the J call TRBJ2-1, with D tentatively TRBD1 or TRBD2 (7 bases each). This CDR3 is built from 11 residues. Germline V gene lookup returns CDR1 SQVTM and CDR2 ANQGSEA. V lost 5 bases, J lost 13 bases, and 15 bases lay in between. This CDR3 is CSVLTGEGQFF. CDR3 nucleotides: TGCAGCGTTCTTACAGGGGAGGGCCAGTTCTTC.